This TCR beta chain was identified in a study of shared clonotypes between healthy human individuals. The V and J ends lost 2 bases and 0 bases respectively, with 6 bases between them. The germline V gene has CDR1 SGHTA and CDR2 FQGNSA. There are 14 residues in the CDR3. Some clones are missing from TCRdb's copy, which holds only in-frame ones; the method was immunoSEQ multiplex PCR. Altogether approximately 720,000 clones are present, about three quarters being singletons, with the ten largest covering approximately 1.8%. The sequenced sample consisted of memory CD4+ T cells sorted from blood. Subset indicated: CD45RA-negative fraction. The receptor comes from a woman under 40 in good health. The chain has TRBV7-2 and TRBJ2-3; unclear D gene. The CDR3: CASSLQVSTDTQYF. The DNA for the CDR3 is TGTGCCAGCAGCTTACAGGTTAGCACAGATACGCAGTATTTT.